A selection of T cell receptor beta chains follows, all from one sample in a study of blood T cell repertoires in COVID-19. The assay was immunoSEQ multiplex PCR, and TCRdb's table has in-frame clones only and misses some. In the table there are 100,000 to 150,000 clones, less than 90% of which are singletons. Sequenced sample: PBMCs or T cells enriched from blood (not recorded which). The receptors shown here come from a woman between 45 and 65 years old who had recovered from COVID-19. The conserved cysteine and the conserved F or W are not part of the CDR3 here.

>TRBV9|TRBJ2-7
ASSVAPTGTSGTIEQY
>TRBV7-9|TRBJ1-5
ASSRGTPGDRNQPQH
>TRBV12-5|TRBJ2-2
ASGPQTLNTGELF
>TRBV20-1|TRBJ1-2
SARESYGYT
>TRBV14|TRBJ2-3
ASSQGVASGGSTDTQY
>TRBV19|TRBJ1-1
ASRGPTGATSEAF
>TRBV6-6|TRBJ1-3
ASGGDSGNTIY
>TRBV2|TRBJ2-3
ASNRPSGGATDTQY
>TRBV6-5|TRBJ2-3
ASRKLASSTDTQY
>TRBV11-2|TRBJ2-2
ASSFGASEAGELF
>TRBV7-6|TRBJ2-6
ASSLEHSSGANVLT
>TRBV5-4|TRBJ1-2
ASSLKSLGQIYT
>TRBV19|TRBJ2-7
ASTGTGVVEQY
>TRBV27|TRBJ2-7
ASSPIRGWYEQY
>TRBV6-5|TRBJ2-7
ASSSETYEQY
>TRBV29-1|TRBJ2-7
SVRDREYEQY
>TRBV6-5|TRBJ2-7
ASSNDRGNPYEQY
>TRBV4-1|TRBJ2-5
ASSQDLETQY
>TRBV3-1/TRBV3-2|TRBJ1-1
ASSQVRGRGNTEAF
>TRBV6-5|TRBJ1-1
ATNFLNTEAF
>TRBV4-1|TRBJ1-1
ASSPAQGGDTEAF
>TRBV11-3|TRBJ2-3
ASSSAGQNTDTQY
>TRBV19|TRBJ2-3
ASSILGASTDTQY
>TRBV9|TRBJ1-4
ASSADPGMADEKLF
>TRBV7-9|TRBJ2-5
ASTPGRGSRGETQY
>TRBV18|TRBJ2-1
ASSRLAGPYNEQF
>TRBV4-1|TRBJ2-2
ASSPGTGARTGELF
>TRBV18|TRBJ1-1
ASSPDRGAF
>TRBV9|TRBJ2-7
ASSATSHEQY
>TRBV7-9|TRBJ1-2
ASSYTDREGVRHGYT
>TRBV29-1|TRBJ2-7
SATDSYEQY
>TRBV5-1|TRBJ1-6
ASSYDSFNSPLH
>TRBV7-9|TRBJ1-2
ASSQTLTGPGYT
>TRBV6-5|TRBJ2-1
ASSLTGSNEQF
>TRBV12-3/TRBV12-4|TRBJ2-3
ASSSLKDTQY
>TRBV11-3|TRBJ1-3
ASSLRGYGNTIY
>TRBV27|TRBJ2-7
ASSLFSGRGRGLTYEQY
>TRBV19|TRBJ2-1
ASTESGASSYNEQF
>TRBV11-3|TRBJ2-1
ASSLVPSGGPGNEQF
>TRBV5-1|TRBJ2-6
ASGPGGYGANVLT
>TRBV5-6|TRBJ1-5
ASSLGTGADQPQH
>TRBV12-3/TRBV12-4|TRBJ2-5
ASTPREQETQY
>TRBV18|TRBJ1-6
ASSPPVGAGNSPLH
>TRBV2|TRBJ1-2
AIYDGGYGYT
>TRBV7-2|TRBJ2-3
ASSFSQRGSTDTQY
>TRBV2|TRBJ2-3
AGRLGLSTDTQY
>TRBV6-5|TRBJ2-7
ASSYFSGQGTSEQY
>TRBV9|TRBJ1-1
ASSPLDRGRLDTEAF
>TRBV19|TRBJ2-3
ASSTRDRGTDTQY
>TRBV25-1|TRBJ2-2
ASSGQNTGELF
>TRBV3-1/TRBV3-2|TRBJ2-5
ASSQGLAGGGETQY
>TRBV6-2/TRBV6-3|TRBJ2-2
ASRYRGRDTGELF
>TRBV7-3|TRBJ2-2
ASSDRGVTGELF
>TRBV27|TRBJ2-5
ASSASTGGQETQY
>TRBV7-2|TRBJ1-6
ASSPTQGAYNSPLH
>TRBV12-3/TRBV12-4|TRBJ1-1
ASSWGTSEAF
>TRBV11-3|TRBJ2-5
ASSLDPVGVVETQY
>TRBV4-1|TRBJ2-1
ASSQAEGQGLFNEQF